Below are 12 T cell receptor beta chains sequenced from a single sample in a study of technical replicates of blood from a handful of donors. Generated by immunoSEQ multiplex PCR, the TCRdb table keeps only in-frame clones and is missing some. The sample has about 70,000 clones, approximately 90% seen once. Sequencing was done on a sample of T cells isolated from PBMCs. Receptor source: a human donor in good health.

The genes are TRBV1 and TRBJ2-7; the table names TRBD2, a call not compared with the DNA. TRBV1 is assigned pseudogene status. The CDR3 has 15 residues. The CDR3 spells CTSSLSGSSSYEQYF. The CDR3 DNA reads TGCACCAGCAGCCTCAGCGGGAGCAGCTCCTACGAGCAGTACTTC.

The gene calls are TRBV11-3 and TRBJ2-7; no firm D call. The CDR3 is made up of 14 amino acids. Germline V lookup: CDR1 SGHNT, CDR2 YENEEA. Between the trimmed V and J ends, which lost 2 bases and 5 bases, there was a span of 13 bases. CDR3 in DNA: TGTGCCAGCAGCTTACGGAAGGAGACCGACGAGCAGTACTTC. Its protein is CASSLRKETDEQYF.

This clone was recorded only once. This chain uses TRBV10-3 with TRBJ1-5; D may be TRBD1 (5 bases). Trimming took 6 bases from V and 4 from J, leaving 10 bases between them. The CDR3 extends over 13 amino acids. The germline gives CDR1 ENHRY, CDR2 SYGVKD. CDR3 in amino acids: CAIRDGGNQPQHF. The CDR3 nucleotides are TGTGCCATCAGAGACGGGGGAAATCAGCCCCAGCATTTT.

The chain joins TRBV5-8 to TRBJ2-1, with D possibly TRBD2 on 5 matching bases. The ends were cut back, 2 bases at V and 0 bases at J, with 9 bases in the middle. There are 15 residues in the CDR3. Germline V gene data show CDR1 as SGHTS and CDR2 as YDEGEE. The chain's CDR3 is CASSFGESSYNEQFF. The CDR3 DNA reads TGTGCCAGCAGCTTTGGGGAGAGCTCCTACAATGAGCAGTTCTTC.

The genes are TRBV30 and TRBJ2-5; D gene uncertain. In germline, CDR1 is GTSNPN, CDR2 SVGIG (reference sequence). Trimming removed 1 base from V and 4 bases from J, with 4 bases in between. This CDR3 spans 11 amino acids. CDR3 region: CAWSGGETQYF. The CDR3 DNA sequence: TGTGCCTGGAGTGGAGGAGAGACCCAGTACTTC.

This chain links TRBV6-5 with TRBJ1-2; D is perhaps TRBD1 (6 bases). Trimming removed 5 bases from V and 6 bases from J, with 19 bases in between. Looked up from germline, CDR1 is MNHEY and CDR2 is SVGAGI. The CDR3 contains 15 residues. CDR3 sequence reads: CASSPMGAPVDGYTF. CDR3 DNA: TGTGCCAGCAGTCCCATGGGGGCCCCAGTTGATGGCTACACCTTC.

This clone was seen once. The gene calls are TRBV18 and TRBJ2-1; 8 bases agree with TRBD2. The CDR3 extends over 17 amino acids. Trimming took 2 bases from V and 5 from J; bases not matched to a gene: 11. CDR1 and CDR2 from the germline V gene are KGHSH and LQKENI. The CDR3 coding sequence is TGTGCCAGCTCACCATGGTTCCAAGCGGGAGAACACAATGAGCAGTTCTTC. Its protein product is CASSPWFQAGEHNEQFF. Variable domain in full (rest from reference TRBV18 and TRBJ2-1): NAGVMQNPRHLVRRRGQEARLRCSPMKGHSHVYWYRQLPEEGLKFMVYLQKENIIDESGMPKERFSAEFPKEGPSILRIQQVVRGDSAAYFCASSPWFQAGEHNEQFFGPGTRLTVL.

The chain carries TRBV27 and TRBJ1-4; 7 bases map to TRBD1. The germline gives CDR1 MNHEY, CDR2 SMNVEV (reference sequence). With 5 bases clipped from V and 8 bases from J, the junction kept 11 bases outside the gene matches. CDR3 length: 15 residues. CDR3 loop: CASSPIGQAEEKLFF. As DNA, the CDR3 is TGTGCCAGCAGTCCCATCGGACAGGCAGAGGAAAAACTGTTTTTT. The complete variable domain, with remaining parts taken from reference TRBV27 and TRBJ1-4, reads EAQVTQNPRYLITVTGKKLTVTCSQNMNHEYMSWYRQDPGLGLRQIYYSMNVEVTDKGDVPEGYKVSRKEKRNFPLILESPSPNQTSLYFCASSPIGQAEEKLFFGSGTQLSVL.

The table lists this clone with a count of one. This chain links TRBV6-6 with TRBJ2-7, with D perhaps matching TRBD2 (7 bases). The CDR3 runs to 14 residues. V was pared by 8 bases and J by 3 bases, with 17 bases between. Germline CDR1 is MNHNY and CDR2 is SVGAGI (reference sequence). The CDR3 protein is CASAWEGDLYEQYF. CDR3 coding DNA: TGTGCCAGCGCATGGGAGGGGGACCTCTACGAGCAGTACTTC.

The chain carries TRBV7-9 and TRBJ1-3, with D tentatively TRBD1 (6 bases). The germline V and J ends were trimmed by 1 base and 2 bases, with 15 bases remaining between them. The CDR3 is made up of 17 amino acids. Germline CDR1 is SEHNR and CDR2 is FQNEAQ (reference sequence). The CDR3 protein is CASSLGFPGTPGNTIYF. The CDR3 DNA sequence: TGTGCCAGCAGCTTAGGTTTTCCCGGGACACCTGGAAACACCATATATTTT.

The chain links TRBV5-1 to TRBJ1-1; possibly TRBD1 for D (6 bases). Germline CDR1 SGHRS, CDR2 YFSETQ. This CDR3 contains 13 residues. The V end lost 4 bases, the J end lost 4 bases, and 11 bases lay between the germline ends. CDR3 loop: CASSLRTATEAFF. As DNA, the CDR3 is TGCGCCAGCAGCCTTAGGACAGCCACTGAAGCTTTCTTT.

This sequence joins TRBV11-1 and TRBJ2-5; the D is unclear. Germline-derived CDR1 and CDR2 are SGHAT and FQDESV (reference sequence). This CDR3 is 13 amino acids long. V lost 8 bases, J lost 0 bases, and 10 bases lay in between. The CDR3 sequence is CASLEPNQETQYF. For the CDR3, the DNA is TGTGCCAGCCTGGAGCCCAACCAAGAGACCCAGTACTTC.